This TCR beta chain was identified in a study of cytomegalovirus exposure and HLA in healthy donors. Turning to this clone: Germline is not matched at one junction end, which may reflect a read error.

This CDR3 is built from 14 residues. Germline V gives CDR1 MDHEN, CDR2 SYDVKM. Both 60 Vbeta primers and 13 Jbeta primers went into the PCR. Repertoires were generated with immunoSEQ multiplex PCR, while TCRdb's copy carries only in-frame clones and drops some. This table has roughly 120,000 clones, roughly 80% appearing once. The TCR comes from a man aged 30 to 39 in good health and CMV-seropositive. The sequenced material came from PBMCs. V gene TRBV28 combines with J gene TRBJ2-7, with D possibly TRBD2 on 6 matching bases. CDR3 nucleotide sequence: TGTGCCAGCAGTGTATGGACGGGAGACTACGAGCAGTACTTC. Its protein product is CASSVWTGDYEQYF.